This TCR beta chain was recorded in a study of response to subunit inactivated influenza vaccine. TCRdb passed the RT-PCR reads through MiXCR, listing each CDR3 protein once. The repertoire holds around 850,000 distinct CDR3 sequences, with 15% to 20% as singletons. Germline V CDR1 and CDR2: DFQATT, SNEGSKA (reference sequence). This CDR3 is built from 15 residues. Trimming pared 3 bases from V and 11 bases from J, leaving 23 bases between. This specimen was PBMCs from blood, taken 4 to 6 days after vaccination. This TCR came from a man aged 50 to 59 who received an inactivated influenza vaccine. V gene TRBV20-1 combines with J gene TRBJ1-5, with D perhaps TRBD1 (6 bases). In nucleotides, the CDR3 is TGCAGTGCTAGTCCCCCTACAGGGCCCCGTTTGGCCCAGCATTTT. Translated: CSASPPTGPRLAQHF.